Each of the 10 T cell receptor beta chains below was sequenced from the same sample in a study of shared clonotypes between healthy human individuals. Assay used: immunoSEQ multiplex PCR; TCRdb lists only in-frame clones, some missing. The sample has some 2,100,000 clones, about 93% seen once. CD45RO-negative cells were positively selected for CCR7, leaving out terminally differentiated effector memory CD45RA+ cells. Sequenced material: naive CD8+ T cells from PBMCs. These receptors all stem from a man between 18 and 35 years old in good health. Some clones in this sample may be carry-over from other donors' samples.

Note on this clone: The same CDR3 arises from other DNA sequences in this sample as well. The CDR3 bases are TGTGCCAGCAGTTTTACAGGGGGAGGGAATGAGCAGTTCTTC. Translation: CASSFTGGGNEQFF. The J gene is TRBJ2-1, the V gene TRBV27, with D possibly TRBD1 on 8 matching bases. The length of the CDR3 is 14 residues. V lost 3 bases and J lost 7, with 13 bases in between. Germline values: CDR1 MNHEY, CDR2 SMNVEV (reference sequence).

The chain carries TRBV14 and TRBJ2-4; the match to TRBD2 covers 8 bases. From germline, CDR1 is SGHDN and CDR2 FVKESK. CDR3 length equals 14 residues. Losses at the gene ends were 4 bases for V and 1 base for J; bases not matched to a gene: 0. CDR3 DNA: TGTGCCAGCAGCCTAGCGGGGGCCAAAAACATTCAGTACTTC. This gives the protein CASSLAGAKNIQYF.

The rearrangement links TRBV28 to TRBJ2-4; tentative D call: TRBD1 (6 bases). V was clipped by 3 bases and J by 8 bases, with 11 bases between them. Germline values: CDR1 MDHEN, CDR2 SYDVKM. This CDR3 region has 13 residues. The DNA for the CDR3 is TGTGCCAGCAGTTTTTTGGGGGCGGACATTCAGTACTTC. It codes for CASSFLGADIQYF.

The chain couples TRBV7-9 to TRBJ1-2; TRBD1 aligns across 8 bases. The CDR3 contains 14 residues. V shed 4 bases and J 4 bases; nucleotides not matched to a gene: 5. Germline CDR1 SEHNR, CDR2 FQNEAQ (reference sequence). CDR3 sequence (DNA): TGTGCCAGCAGCTCCCCAGGGGGCGGCTATGGCTACACCTTC. This sequence encodes CASSSPGGGYGYTF.

A word on this clone: Other DNA sequences in this sample translate to the same CDR3. The rearrangement links TRBV28 to TRBJ2-7; 9 positions agree with TRBD2. The CDR3 totals 14 residues. V dropped 3 bases and J dropped 3; count of bases not matched to a gene: 3. Germline values: CDR1 MDHEN, CDR2 SYDVKM. The DNA for the CDR3 is TGTGCCAGCAGTTTTGTTAGCGGGAGCTACGAGCAGTACTTC. Translated, it gives CASSFVSGSYEQYF.

The chain couples TRBV5-4 to TRBJ2-5, with a possible D match to TRBD2 (6 bases). Between the trimmed V and J ends, which lost 4 bases and 5 bases, there was a span of 12 bases. The CDR3 contains 13 residues. Germline CDR1 SGHNT, CDR2 YYREEE (reference sequence). CDR3 nucleotide sequence: TGTGCCAGCAGCGGGAGGATAGGCGAGACCCAGTACTTC. This gives the protein CASSGRIGETQYF.

The chain couples TRBV7-9 to TRBJ1-2; D unresolved. Trimming cost V 5 bases and J 2 bases, with 12 bases left between them. CDR1 SEHNR and CDR2 FQNEAQ come from the germline V gene (reference sequence). The CDR3 sequence is 14 residues long. The CDR3 sequence is CASSPQPPNYGYTF. The CDR3 coding sequence is TGTGCCAGCAGCCCACAGCCACCGAACTATGGCTACACCTTC.

This clone appeared a few times. The chain combines TRBV19 with TRBJ1-1; D uncertain. CDR1 LNHDA and CDR2 SQIVND come from the germline V gene (reference sequence). The CDR3 consists of 12 residues. V lost 7 bases and J 11 bases, leaving 17 bases between the germline ends. CDR3 DNA: TGTGCCAGTACCACTTGGGAGAGGGAGGCTTTCTTT. It yields the protein CASTTWEREAFF.

This clone has just one count. The gene calls are TRBV20-1 and TRBJ2-1; 9 bases fit TRBD1. The V gene's germline CDR1 is DFQATT and CDR2 SNEGSKA (reference sequence). V lost 6 bases and J lost 9; bases outside the gene matches: 3. The CDR3 is 11 amino acids. In DNA, the CDR3 is TGCAGTGCCTCGACAGGGGGTGAGCAGTTCTTC. Protein product: CSASTGGEQFF.

The chain is built from TRBV7-9 and TRBJ2-1; D unclear. The germline V and J ends were trimmed by 0 bases and 9 bases, with 12 bases remaining between them. This CDR3 is 14 amino acids long. The germline V gene encodes CDR1 SEHNR and CDR2 FQNEAQ (reference sequence). The CDR3 DNA follows: TGTGCCAGCAGCTTAGCACGGACCCCCAGTGAGCAGTTCTTC. The encoded protein is CASSLARTPSEQFF.